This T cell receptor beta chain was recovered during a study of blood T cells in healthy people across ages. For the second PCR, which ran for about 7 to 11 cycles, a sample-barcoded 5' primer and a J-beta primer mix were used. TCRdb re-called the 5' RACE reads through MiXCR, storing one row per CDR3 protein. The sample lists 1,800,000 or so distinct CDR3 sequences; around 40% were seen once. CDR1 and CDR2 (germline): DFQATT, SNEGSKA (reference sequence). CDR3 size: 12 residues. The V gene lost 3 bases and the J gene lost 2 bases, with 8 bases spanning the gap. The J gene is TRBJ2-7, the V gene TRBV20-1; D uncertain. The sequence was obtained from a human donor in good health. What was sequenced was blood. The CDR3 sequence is CSASPSTYEQYF. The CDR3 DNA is TGCAGTGCTAGTCCATCTACCTACGAGCAGTACTTC.